Shown below are 31 T cell receptor beta chains from a single sample sequenced in a study of cytomegalovirus exposure and HLA in healthy donors. 60 Vbeta and 13 Jbeta primers were used in PCR. TCRdb keeps only in-frame clones here, not all; method: immunoSEQ multiplex PCR. The sample lists about 170,000 clones, approximately 84% occurring once. The sequenced material came from PBMCs. Receptors were obtained from a man aged 18-30 years in good health and CMV-seropositive.

The chain combines TRBV19 with TRBJ1-1; 8 bases agree with TRBD1. Germline values: CDR1 LNHDA, CDR2 SQIVND (reference sequence). After removal of 10 bases from V and 1 base from J, the junction contained 5 bases not matched to a gene. This CDR3 is built from 13 residues. CDR3 DNA sequence: TGTGCCACCCTAGGACAGGGGAACACTGAAGCTTTCTTT. Protein product: CATLGQGNTEAFF.

The chain employs TRBV7-8 and TRBJ1-5, with D hard to call. Germline V gene sequence: CDR1 SGHVS, CDR2 FQNEAQ. Trimming took off 0 bases at V and 6 bases at J, with 9 bases between the two ends. There are 14 residues in the CDR3. CDR3 amino acids: CASSLALGAQPQHF. DNA of the CDR3: TGTGCCAGCAGCTTAGCGTTAGGAGCTCAGCCCCAGCATTTT. Filled out from reference TRBV7-8 and TRBJ1-5, the complete variable domain reads GAGVSQSPRYKVAKRGQDVALRCDPISGHVSLFWYQQALGQGPEFLTYFQNEAQLDKSGLPSDRFFAERPEGSVSTLKIQRTQQEDSAVYLCASSLALGAQPQHFGDGTRLSIL.

The chain recombines TRBV5-1 with TRBJ2-3, with 8 positions matching TRBD2. The CDR3 is made up of 14 amino acids. V trimming: 8 bases; J trimming: 0 bases; junction bases outside the gene matches: 5. CDR1 SGHRS and CDR2 YFSETQ come from the germline V gene. Here the CDR3 reads CASRSGASTDTQYF. The CDR3 DNA reads as TGCGCCAGTCGTAGCGGGGCTAGCACAGATACGCAGTATTTT.

The chain joins TRBV10-1 to TRBJ2-1, with 13 bases fitting TRBD2. V trimming: 6 bases; J trimming: 6 bases; junction bases outside the gene matches: 8. CDR1 is WNHNN, CDR2 SYGVQD, per germline (reference sequence). This CDR3 is built from 16 residues. CDR3 coding DNA: TGCGCCAGCAGGGCCAAACTAGCGGGGGGGCCCAATGAGCAGTTCTTC. It translates to CASRAKLAGGPNEQFF.

This chain links TRBV5-1 with TRBJ2-6; weak D call: TRBD1 (6 bases). CDR1 is SGHRS, CDR2 YFSETQ, per germline. This CDR3 contains 18 residues. The ends were cut back, 4 bases at V and 3 bases at J, with 20 bases in the middle. The CDR3 sequence is CASSEDSIGLIGANVLTF. CDR3 coding DNA: TGCGCCAGCAGCGAGGACAGTATTGGACTTATTGGGGCCAACGTCCTGACTTTC.

The chain is built from TRBV15 and TRBJ1-3, with TRBD1 identical over 8 bases. Germline CDR1 is LNHNV and CDR2 is YYDKDF (reference sequence). This CDR3 spans 18 amino acids. J lost 3 bases, V lost 0 bases, and 10 bases had no gene match. Here the CDR3 reads CATSRDYPGGSVGNTIYF. In DNA, the CDR3 is TGTGCCACCAGCAGAGATTACCCAGGGGGCTCAGTTGGAAACACCATATATTTT. The full variable domain, completed using reference TRBV15 and TRBJ1-3, is DAMVIQNPRYQVTQFGKPVTLSCSQTLNHNVMYWYQQKSSQAPKLLFHYYDKDFNNEADTPDNFQSRRPNTSFCFLDIRSPGLGDTAMYLCATSRDYPGGSVGNTIYFGEGSWLTVV.

The chain has TRBV12-2 and TRBJ1-4; the table's D call of TRBD1 was not tested on the DNA. TRBV12-2 is assigned pseudogene status. The CDR3 sequence is 16 residues long. The CDR3 sequence: CASRGSRDRDNEKLFF. The CDR3 nucleotides are TGTGCAAGTCGCGGTAGCCGGGACAGGGATAATGAAAAACTGTTTTTT.

The chain has TRBV7-2 and TRBJ1-3; D perhaps matches TRBD1 (6 bases). The germline V gene encodes CDR1 SGHTA and CDR2 FQGNSA. The CDR3 runs to 16 residues. V dropped 5 bases and J dropped 0 bases, with 14 bases sitting between them. For the CDR3, the DNA is TGTGCCAGCAGCAGGACAGCTCTTCTCTCTGGAAACACCATATATTTT. Its protein product is CASSRTALLSGNTIYF.

This clone was detected once. This rearrangement joins TRBV6-6 to TRBJ1-2; 10 positions match TRBD1. The CDR3 loop spans 15 amino acids. Germline CDR1 and CDR2: MNHNY and SVGAGI (reference sequence). The junction had 9 bases not matched to a gene; V was cut back by 5 bases and J by 6 bases. Here the CDR3 reads CASSRIGTGENGYTF. DNA for the CDR3: TGTGCCAGCAGTCGAATAGGGACAGGGGAGAATGGCTACACCTTC.

This clone came up once. The chain joins TRBV5-5 to TRBJ2-7; TRBD1 agrees at 8 bases. The CDR3 loop spans 15 amino acids. Germline values: CDR1 SGHKS, CDR2 YYEKEE (reference sequence). The V gene end was trimmed by 4 bases and the J gene end by 3 bases; junction bases not matched to a gene: 9. CDR3 sequence: CASSLGTGKIYEQYF. The CDR3 DNA reads TGTGCCAGCAGCCTAGGGACAGGAAAGATCTACGAGCAGTACTTC.

V gene TRBV13 combines with J gene TRBJ2-5; a possible D gene is TRBD1 (6 bases). The CDR3 has 14 residues. V gave up 5 bases and J gave up 3 bases, with 13 bases separating them. Germline V gene lookup returns CDR1 PRHDT and CDR2 FYEKMQ (reference sequence). The CDR3 region is CASSPSAGEETQYF. CDR3 nucleotide sequence: TGTGCCAGCAGCCCCTCGGCAGGGGAAGAGACCCAGTACTTC.

The gene calls are TRBV11-2 and TRBJ2-1, with 14 bases matching TRBD2. J gave up 3 bases and V 4 bases, and 11 bases lay outside the gene matches. Germline CDR1 SGHAT, CDR2 FQNNGV. CDR3 size: 19 residues. DNA for the CDR3: TGTGCCAGCAGCTCGCCGACTAGCGGGGGGGCCCTTTTCTACAATGAGCAGTTCTTC. This codes for CASSSPTSGGALFYNEQFF.

The rearrangement joins TRBV6-1 to TRBJ2-3, with D maybe TRBD1 (6 bases). V gave up 6 bases and J gave up 3 bases, with 16 bases separating them. The CDR3 consists of 15 residues. Germline CDR1 is MNHNS and CDR2 is SASEGT. In nucleotides, the CDR3 is TGTGCCAGCAGCACCCCGGGACACTATACAGATACGCAGTATTTT. This encodes CASSTPGHYTDTQYF.

The V and J genes are TRBV7-9 and TRBJ1-6, with D hard to call. Germline V lookup: CDR1 SEHNR, CDR2 FQNEAQ (reference sequence). This CDR3 spans 17 amino acids. V was cut by 0 bases and J by 10 bases, with 19 bases left in between. As DNA, the CDR3 is TGTGCCAGCAGCTTAGCGCGCTCGTGGGGAGGGAGCTCACCCCTCCACTTT. It yields the protein CASSLARSWGGSSPLHF. The whole variable domain, filled in from reference TRBV7-9 and TRBJ1-6, reads DTGVSQNPRHKITKRGQNVTFRCDPISEHNRLYWYRQTLGQGPEFLTYFQNEAQLEKSRLLSDRFSAERPKGSFSTLEIQRTEQGDSAMYLCASSLARSWGGSSPLHFGNGTRLTVT.

This clone was counted once. V and J are TRBV27 and TRBJ2-3, with a tentative D call TRBD1 (6 bases). Germline-derived CDR1 and CDR2 are MNHEY and SMNVEV (reference sequence). The ends were cut back, 3 bases at V and 0 bases at J, with 13 bases in the middle. There are 16 residues in the CDR3. The CDR3 sequence: CASSFLTGTSTDTQYF. The CDR3, as DNA: TGTGCCAGCAGTTTCCTGACAGGAACTAGCACAGATACGCAGTATTTT.

This clone was seen just once. The CDR3 here is CASSPRGGVGGEQYF. CDR3 coding DNA: TGTGCCAGCAGCCCCCGGGGGGGGGTAGGGGGCGAGCAGTACTTC. The chain carries TRBV9 and TRBJ2-7; 8 nucleotides match TRBD2. Trimming took 4 bases from V and 6 from J; bases not matched to a gene: 12. This CDR3 has 15 amino acids. CDR1 is SGDLS and CDR2 is YYNGEE in the germline V gene.

The chain combines TRBV18 with TRBJ1-3; possibly TRBD1 for D (5 bases). This CDR3 is 17 amino acids long. V lost 3 bases, J lost 0 bases, and 15 bases lay in between. Germline CDR1 reads KGHSH; CDR2 reads LQKENI. The CDR3 protein is CASSPQQQDNSGNTIYF. The DNA of the CDR3 is TGTGCCAGCTCACCGCAACAACAGGACAACTCTGGAAACACCATATATTTT.

The chain carries TRBV5-1 and TRBJ1-1, with D possibly being TRBD1 (6 bases). The CDR3 sequence is 13 residues long. The germline V gene has CDR1 SGHRS and CDR2 YFSETQ. The V end lost 4 bases, the J end lost 1 base, and 8 bases lay between the germline ends. The CDR3 coding sequence is TGCGCCAGCAGCACACAGGGGAACACTGAAGCTTTCTTT. It encodes CASSTQGNTEAFF.

J is TRBJ1-1 and V is TRBV6-5; 7 nucleotides line up with TRBD1. Germline V lookup: CDR1 MNHEY, CDR2 SVGAGI. Trimming cost V 10 bases and J 5 bases; bases outside gene matches: 10. CDR3 size: 13 residues. The CDR3 DNA sequence: TGTGCCATCCAAACAGGGGTAGGAACTGAAGCTTTCTTT. It is translated as CAIQTGVGTEAFF.

CDR3 in amino acids: CASSPALSGSSYEQYF. DNA for the CDR3: TGTGCCAGCAGCCCGGCGTTGTCTGGGAGCTCCTACGAGCAGTACTTC. The chain employs TRBV5-6 and TRBJ2-7, with a weak D call TRBD2 (5 bases). V was cut by 4 bases and J by 0 bases, with 17 bases left in between. The CDR3 runs to 16 residues. The V gene's germline CDR1 is SGHDT and CDR2 YYEEEE.

This rearrangement joins TRBV27 to TRBJ2-7; 11 bases line up with TRBD2. Looked up from germline, CDR1 is MNHEY and CDR2 is SMNVEV (reference sequence). Germline trimming cut 3 bases from V and 5 bases from J; bases unmatched to any gene: 12. The CDR3 spans 17 residues. The CDR3: CASSFTSGGPRFHEQYF. CDR3 bases: TGTGCCAGCAGTTTCACTAGCGGGGGCCCCCGCTTTCACGAGCAGTACTTC.

The V gene is TRBV4-2, the J gene TRBJ2-5, with TRBD2 matching over 10 bases. J lost 4 bases, V lost 0 bases, and 11 bases had no gene match. Germline values: CDR1 LGHNA, CDR2 YNFKEQ. The CDR3 has 18 amino acids. The CDR3 DNA reads TGTGCCAGCAGCCAAGAGTATCAAGCGGGGGGGCGGGGAGAGACCCAGTACTTC. This translates into CASSQEYQAGGRGETQYF.

Concerning this clone: At the DNA level, this CDR3 is encoded by other sequences in the same sample as well. The chain combines TRBV9 with TRBJ1-2, with a weak D call TRBD1 (5 bases). Germline assignment: CDR1 SGDLS and CDR2 YYNGEE. V dropped 0 bases and J dropped 3 bases, with 9 bases sitting between them. The CDR3 loop spans 14 amino acids. The CDR3, as DNA: TGTGCCAGCAGCGTAGGCGGGGGAGACTATGGCTACACCTTC. This gives the protein CASSVGGGDYGYTF.

The chain links TRBV20-1 to TRBJ1-2; tentative D call: TRBD1 (5 bases). This CDR3 contains 11 residues. Trimming took off 6 bases at V and 6 bases at J, with 11 bases between the two ends. CDR1 and CDR2 from the germline V gene are DFQATT and SNEGSKA (reference sequence). The CDR3 reads CSAIQDDGYTF. CDR3 nucleotides: TGCAGTGCCATACAGGACGATGGCTACACCTTC.

The chain uses TRBV27 and TRBJ1-2, with D perhaps TRBD1 (5 bases). Germline V gene sequence: CDR1 MNHEY, CDR2 SMNVEV (reference sequence). There are 12 residues in the CDR3. V was pared by 10 bases and J by 7 bases, with 16 bases between. CDR3 amino acids: CATREVRGGYTF. The CDR3 region has the DNA TGTGCCACCAGGGAGGTTCGGGGTGGCTACACCTTC.

The chain links TRBV4-1 to TRBJ2-2; 7 bases match TRBD1. J gave up 3 bases and V 4 bases, and 14 bases lay outside the gene matches. CDR3 length: 18 amino acids. Germline-derived CDR1 and CDR2 are MGHRA and YSYEKL. CDR3 coding DNA: TGCGCCAGCAGCCTGACCCTTCCTCGGACAGGAGACACCGGGGAGCTGTTTTTT. It is translated as CASSLTLPRTGDTGELFF.

This clone was picked up one time. The gene calls are TRBV19 and TRBJ1-5; 10 bases align to TRBD1. The length of the CDR3 is 17 residues. With V trimmed by 4 bases and J by 0 bases, 6 bases remained unmatched. Germline CDR1 reads LNHDA; CDR2 reads SQIVND (reference sequence). The CDR3 region is CASSTRQGANSNQPQHF. CDR3 in DNA: TGTGCCAGTAGTACCCGACAGGGGGCAAATAGCAATCAGCCCCAGCATTTT.

There are a few counts of this clone. The chain recombines TRBV18 with TRBJ2-7; 11 nucleotides align to TRBD2. From germline, CDR1 is KGHSH and CDR2 LQKENI. This CDR3 region has 16 residues. The V and J ends lost 3 bases and 2 bases, in that order; junction bases with no gene match: 6. Here the CDR3 DNA reads TGTGCCAGCTCACCCGAAGCTAGCGGGGGGACCTACGAGCAGTACTTC. It encodes CASSPEASGGTYEQYF.

CDR3 nucleotides: TGTGCCAGCAGTCCCTTAGACAGTAGCGGGGAGCTGTTTTTT. Protein sequence: CASSPLDSSGELFF. This chain links TRBV2 with TRBJ2-2; a weak D match, TRBD1 (5 bases). V lost 5 bases, J lost 7 bases, and 14 bases lay in between. Germline V gives CDR1 SNHLY, CDR2 FYNNEI. The CDR3 covers 14 residues.

In DNA form, the CDR3 reads TGTGCCAGTAGTGACAGGGGCCTTGGGCCCTACGAGCAGTACTTC. This encodes CASSDRGLGPYEQYF. The rearrangement joins TRBV19 to TRBJ2-7; 8 nucleotides match TRBD1. Germline CDR1 and CDR2: LNHDA and SQIVND (reference sequence). V lost 5 bases, J lost 2 bases, and 8 bases stayed unmatched. The CDR3 totals 15 residues.

The table lists this clone with a count of one. The chain is built from TRBV27 and TRBJ1-2; tentatively, D is TRBD1 (5 bases). The CDR3 runs 16 residues. The ends were cut back, 4 bases at V and 7 bases at J, with 22 bases in the middle. In germline, CDR1 is MNHEY, CDR2 SMNVEV (reference sequence). CDR3 nucleotide sequence: TGTGCCAGCAGTTCAGGCGGGACCGGCGAATGGGGTGGCTACACCTTC. Its protein product is CASSSGGTGEWGGYTF.